Each of the 2 T cell receptor beta chains below was sequenced from the same sample in a study of early T cells in non-severe SARS-CoV-2 infection (dated by TCRdb to the early 2020s). Library prep was done by 5' RACE. Instrument on record: NextSeq 500. TCRdb handled the public reads itself, with Q25 trimming in fastp and clone calling in MiXCR, and kept productive beta chains. Every CDR3 protein is listed once, alongside the most common genes and DNA of its rows. Across this sample there are tens of thousands of distinct CDR3 sequences, with around 8.6% seen only once. The ten largest clones take up under 4.5% of the sample. The material sequenced was whole blood, taken at baseline. These receptors originate from an adult who was a healthcare worker with PCR-confirmed SARS-CoV-2 infection or an uninfected control (not recorded which).

Ten or more counts support this clonotype. This chain uses TRBV19 with TRBJ2-1; D may match TRBD1 or TRBD2 (5 bases each). Germline V CDR1 and CDR2: LNHDA, SQIVND (reference sequence). V lost 2 bases, J lost 9 bases, and 11 bases lay in between. The CDR3 runs 13 residues. This CDR3 is CASSIMGVGEQFF. The CDR3 DNA follows: TGTGCCAGTAGTATAATGGGGGTAGGTGAGCAGTTCTTC.

The V gene is TRBV20-1, the J gene TRBJ2-3, with 7 bases aligning to TRBD2. Germline CDR1 is DFQATT and CDR2 is SNEGSKA (reference sequence). Trimming removed 2 bases from V and 2 bases from J; junction bases left unmatched: 1. The CDR3 is made up of 13 amino acids. The CDR3 here is CSARRGDTDTQYF. DNA of the CDR3: TGCAGTGCTAGACGGGGGGACACAGATACGCAGTATTTT.